Presented here are 10 T cell receptor beta chains from one specimen sequenced in a study of blood T cells in healthy people across ages. A second PCR, run for about 7 to 11 cycles, used a sample-barcoded 5' primer plus a J-beta primer mix. TCRdb itself ran the 5' RACE reads through MiXCR, one entry per CDR3 protein. The sample lists roughly 640,000 distinct CDR3 sequences; about 30% were seen once. The sample consisted of blood. These receptors all come from a woman of 80 years or more in good health.

Many counts were recorded for this clonotype. The chain joins TRBV7-2 to TRBJ2-7; D perhaps matches TRBD2 (6 bases). V was trimmed by 4 bases and J by 1 base, leaving 14 bases between them. This CDR3 has 15 residues. Germline V gives CDR1 SGHTA, CDR2 FQGNSA. This chain's CDR3 is CASSSTPGLSYEQYF. The CDR3 DNA is TGTGCCAGCAGCTCAACCCCGGGACTGTCCTACGAGCAGTACTTC.

The chain uses TRBV25-1 and TRBJ1-2; D is perhaps TRBD1 (5 bases). This CDR3 has 13 amino acids. CDR1 and CDR2 from the germline V gene are MGHDK and SYGVNS. The CDR3 sequence is CASRGRDSGGYTF. The CDR3 DNA sequence: TGTGCTTCGAGGGGCAGGGATAGCGGCGGCTACACCTTC.

For this clonotype: This may arise from a read error, as a much more abundant clone is one base away. V and J are TRBV27 and TRBJ2-1; no clear D. The germline V gene has CDR1 MNHEY and CDR2 SMNVEV (reference sequence). Trimming took off 7 bases at V and 5 bases at J, with 12 bases between the two ends. This CDR3 comprises 13 residues. CDR3 sequence reads: CASNARNNNEQFF. The DNA for the CDR3 is TGTGCCAGCAACGCGAGAAACAACAATGAGCAGTTCTTC.

At least ten counts were recorded for this clonotype. V usage is TRBV7-9 and J usage is TRBJ1-4; D is unclear. This CDR3 has 14 amino acids. V lost 5 bases and J lost 5, with 12 bases in between. Germline values: CDR1 SEHNR, CDR2 FQNEAQ (reference sequence). The chain's CDR3 is CASSPSRNNEKLFF. CDR3 in DNA: TGTGCCAGCAGCCCGTCACGGAACAATGAAAAACTGTTTTTT.

This clonotype was counted many times. V and J are TRBV30 and TRBJ2-1, with 8 bases fitting TRBD2. The V segment lost 1 base and the J segment 8 bases; nucleotides outside the gene matches: 7. Germline V gene data show CDR1 as GTSNPN and CDR2 as SVGIG (reference sequence). This CDR3 has 14 amino acids. The CDR3 DNA is TGTGCCTGGAGTGAGGGACTAGTTATCGATGAGCAGTTCTTC. Protein: CAWSEGLVIDEQFF.

The chain recombines TRBV6-6 with TRBJ2-3, with 8 bases that match TRBD2. Germline lookup yields CDR1 MNHNY and CDR2 SVGAGI (reference sequence). V was pared by 0 bases and J by 3 bases, with 8 bases of the junction left unmatched. The CDR3 sequence is 17 residues long. Written as DNA, the CDR3 is TGTGCCAGCAGTTACTCTGCCGGGGGGGCCGGAACAGATACGCAGTATTTT. It encodes CASSYSAGGAGTDTQYF.

This clonotype has a handful of counts. V usage is TRBV6-5 and J usage is TRBJ2-2; 11 bases agree with TRBD1. The CDR3 is 17 residues long. V gave up 5 bases and J gave up 3 bases; unmatched junction bases: 8. Germline values: CDR1 MNHEY, CDR2 SVGAGI. CDR3 loop: CASSHRMGQGDTGELFF. The CDR3 DNA reads TGTGCCAGCAGTCACCGAATGGGACAGGGGGACACCGGGGAGCTGTTTTTT.

This clonotype has only one observation. The genes are TRBV12-3 or TRBV12-4 and TRBJ2-5; 11 bases align to TRBD2. The CDR3 has 14 amino acids. The junction had 12 bases not matched to a gene; V was cut back by 5 bases and J by 13 bases. CDR3 loop: CASSDSGGVDERYF. DNA for the CDR3: TGTGCCAGCAGTGATAGCGGGGGGGTTGATGAGCGGTACTTC.

This clonotype was counted many times. The chain carries TRBV7-9 and TRBJ2-1; D is unclear. Germline loops: CDR1 SEHNR, CDR2 FQNEAQ (reference sequence). V lost 5 bases and J 3 bases, leaving 11 bases between the germline ends. There are 14 residues in the CDR3. The CDR3 loop reads CASSRLGFYNEQFF. The DNA of the CDR3 is TGTGCCAGCAGCCGACTGGGGTTCTACAATGAGCAGTTCTTC.

This chain joins TRBV5-6 and TRBJ2-1; 7 bases align to TRBD1. After removal of 7 bases from V and 8 bases from J, the junction contained 9 bases not matched to a gene. Germline-derived CDR1 and CDR2 are SGHDT and YYEEEE. The CDR3 spans 13 residues. The CDR3 region has the DNA TGTGCCAGCGGAGACAGGGATAACGATGAGCAGTTCTTC. Protein product: CASGDRDNDEQFF. Variable domain in full (rest from reference TRBV5-6 and TRBJ2-1): DAGVTQSPTHLIKTRGQQVTLRCSPKSGHDTVSWYQQALGQGPQFIFQYYEEEERQRGNFPDRFSGHQFPNYSSELNVNALLLGDSALYLCASGDRDNDEQFFGPGTRLTVL.